This T cell receptor (beta chain) was profiled in a study of cytotoxic CD8 clonotypes in ibrutinib-treated CLL. For the study at large: Across samples, productive templates numbered some 250,000 and productive rearrangements reached around 98,000 on average. Study-wide findings and caveats: Baseline clonality, higher than in age-matched healthy donors, tracked circulating CD8+ T-cell counts. Contraction or stability on treatment characterized the public clonotypes, which were uncommon.

Sequenced by immunoSEQ multiplex PCR; TCRdb stores in-frame clones only, minus some. This table has a few hundred thousand clones, under 75% appearing once. About 1.9 micrograms of genomic DNA came from cryopreserved PBMCs for TCR beta libraries. On this clone itself: The target antigen is unknown.

Germline V gene lookup returns CDR1 SGHVS and CDR2 FQNEAQ. CDR3 size: 16 residues. V was cut by 5 bases and J by 0 bases, with 14 bases left in between. The receptor's source is a human donor with chronic lymphocytic leukemia. Sequencing used PBMCs, obtained after 24 months of ibrutinib treatment. The V and J genes are TRBV7-8 and TRBJ1-5; D not resolved. The CDR3 DNA sequence: TGTGCCAGCAGCCGAGGGCCCGCTTATAGCAATCAGCCCCAGCATTTT. This translates into CASSRGPAYSNQPQHF.